This T cell receptor (beta chain) was documented in a study of T cells in Graves' hyperthyroidism and ophthalmopathy. Germline V lookup: CDR1 SGHRS, CDR2 YFSETQ. The CDR3 has 12 amino acids. The V end lost 6 bases, the J end lost 3 bases, and 10 bases lay between the germline ends. RNA transcripts yielded amplified TCR beta CDR3 regions. In the first-round RT-PCR of the TCR CDR3, the HTBI primer set was used. TCRdb called the multiplex PCR reads again in MiXCR, with one record for every CDR3 protein. The sample shows almost 50,000 distinct CDR3 sequences, roughly 56% of them seen only once. Graves' hyperthyroidism is called stable when ophthalmopathy does not progress within 18 months. Hyperthyroidism was newly diagnosed in patients aged 18 to 65 (duration under 2 months). This clonotype was counted at least ten times. Its target is not known. Regarding the study as a whole: A 13 V-J model separated ophthalmopathy from stable hyperthyroidism.

This chain links TRBV5-1 with TRBJ2-7; D call uncertain. The sample consisted of peripheral blood or thyroid tissue (not recorded which). This receptor was taken from a man younger than 35 with Graves' hyperthyroidism. The CDR3 protein is CASIGQVYEQYF. The CDR3 coding sequence is TGCGCCAGCATCGGCCAGGTCTACGAGCAGTACTTC.